The clone carrying this T cell receptor beta chain was picked up a small number of times. The record originates from a study of blood T cell repertoires in COVID-19. Overall study context: In each case, the material was cDNA or gDNA derived from T cells, B-cell-depleted T cells, or PBMCs.

In the original workflow: Researchers report that nucleated cell counts were estimated from reference gene primer amplification. TCRdb's table, derived via immunoSEQ multiplex PCR, lists solely in-frame clones and lacks some. That table furnishes V, J and clone size, whereas the DNA furnished D and trimming. Of approximately 62,000 clones listed, roughly 71% are singletons. The CDR3 sequence is 14 residues long. V lost 5 bases and J lost 6; bases outside the gene matches: 9. The germline gives CDR1 ENHRY, CDR2 SYGVKD. The V and J genes are TRBV10-3 and TRBJ1-1, with 7 nucleotides matching TRBD1. The sequencing sample was made of peripheral blood. This receptor was identified in a woman in her 50s with active or convalescent COVID-19. CDR3 amino acids: CAISPSLGTAEAFF. The CDR3, as DNA: TGTGCCATCAGTCCATCCCTTGGGACAGCTGAAGCTTTCTTT.